Listed below are T cell receptor beta chains from one sample, sequenced in a study of cytotoxic CD8 clonotypes in ibrutinib-treated CLL. Libraries were prepared by immunoSEQ multiplex PCR; TCRdb keeps only in-frame clonotypes and omits some of them. This sample yields roughly 220,000 clones, of which 70% are seen a single time; 5.9% belongs to the top ten. The material sequenced was PBMCs, taken after 12 months of ibrutinib treatment. The source of these receptors is a human donor with chronic lymphocytic leukemia. Both conserved end residues are part of each CDR3.

v_gene,j_gene,CDR3aa
TRBV7-2,TRBJ1-5,CASSTDRGDNQPQHF
TRBV30,TRBJ2-7,CAWSVSGGNEQYF
TRBV7-2,TRBJ2-7,CASSLAPRYEQYF
TRBV6-6,TRBJ2-2,CASQAGRTGELFF
TRBV4-1,TRBJ2-3,CASSQEERGGVIDTQYF
TRBV7-3,TRBJ2-7,CASSLTWGQGYEQYF
TRBV6-1,TRBJ1-1,CASRAGKGPEAFF
TRBV28,TRBJ2-3,CASTLPGTGGGTDTQYF
TRBV7-9,TRBJ2-3,CASRWTDTDTQYF
TRBV29-1,TRBJ2-2,CSVDQRRTGTGELFF
TRBV7-7,TRBJ2-7,CASSRDRGYEQYF
TRBV5-1,TRBJ1-2,CASSTGQGAARVYGYTF
TRBV6-1,TRBJ1-4,CASRDRGTNEKLFF
TRBV6-6,TRBJ2-3,CASRTTAIQDTQYF
TRBV7-8,TRBJ2-7,CASSPRDRVHEQYF
TRBV5-1,TRBJ1-1,CASSITGGTEAFF
TRBV28,TRBJ2-7,CASSLEVPYEQYF
TRBV9,TRBJ1-1,CASSVAGQPNTEAFF
TRBV7-6,TRBJ1-2,CASSHAGTTVYTF
TRBV9,TRBJ2-3,CASSSQTGLLTDTQYF
TRBV19,TRBJ2-1,CASSIWTVSSYNEQFF
TRBV20-1,TRBJ2-7,CSASRDEQYF